The present T cell receptor (beta chain) was sequenced within a study of OX40 agonist ivuxolimab in advanced cancers. The CDR3 is 13 amino acids. Trimming took 7 bases from V and 5 from J; bases not matched to a gene: 5. The V gene's germline CDR1 is MNHNS and CDR2 SASEGT. Cycle 7 day 1, cycle 4 day 1, and baseline were the timepoints at which blood was sampled. The table came from immunoSEQ multiplex PCR; TCRdb's copy has only in-frame clones and leaves some out. The profile covers roughly 110,000 clones, with approximately 89% appearing a single time and approximately 1.2% taken by the ten largest. Study-level points and caveats: Compared with others, partial responders at 0.1-3.0 mg/kg displayed clonal expansion among the lowest.

On this clone itself: Its antigen is unidentified.

The origin of this receptor is an adult with an advanced solid tumor such as melanoma, head and neck, liver or kidney cancer. This chain links TRBV6-1 with TRBJ2-5; 9 bases are a match to TRBD1. Material: CD4+ or CD8+ T cells sorted from blood, obtained in a trial of the OX40 agonist ivuxolimab. The CDR3 here is CASKEGQGETQYF. DNA for the CDR3: TGTGCCAGCAAGGAGGGACAGGGTGAGACCCAGTACTTC.